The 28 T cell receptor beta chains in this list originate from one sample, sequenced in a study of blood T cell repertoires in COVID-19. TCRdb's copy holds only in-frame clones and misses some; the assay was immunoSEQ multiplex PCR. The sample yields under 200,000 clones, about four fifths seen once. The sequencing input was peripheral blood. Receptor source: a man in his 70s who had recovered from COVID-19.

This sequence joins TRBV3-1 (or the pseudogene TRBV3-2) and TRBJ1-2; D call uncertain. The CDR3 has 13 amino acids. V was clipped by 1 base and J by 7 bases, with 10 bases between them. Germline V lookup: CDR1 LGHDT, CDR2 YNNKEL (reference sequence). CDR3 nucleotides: TGTGCCAGCAGCCAAGGAAGAGGGTTTGGCTACACCTTC. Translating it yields CASSQGRGFGYTF.

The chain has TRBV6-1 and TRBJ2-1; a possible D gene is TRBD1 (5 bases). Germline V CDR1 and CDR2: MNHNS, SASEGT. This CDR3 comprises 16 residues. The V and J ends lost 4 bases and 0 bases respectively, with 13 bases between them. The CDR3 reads CASSVVTDPSYNEQFF. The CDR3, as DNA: TGTGCCAGCAGTGTGGTGACAGACCCCTCCTACAATGAGCAGTTCTTC.

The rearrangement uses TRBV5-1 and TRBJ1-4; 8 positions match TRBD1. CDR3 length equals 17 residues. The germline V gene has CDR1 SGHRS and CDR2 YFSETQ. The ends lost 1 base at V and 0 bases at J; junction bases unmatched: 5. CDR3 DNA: TGCGCCAGCAGCTTGACAGGGGGAACTTCAACTAATGAAAAACTGTTTTTT. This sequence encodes CASSLTGGTSTNEKLFF.

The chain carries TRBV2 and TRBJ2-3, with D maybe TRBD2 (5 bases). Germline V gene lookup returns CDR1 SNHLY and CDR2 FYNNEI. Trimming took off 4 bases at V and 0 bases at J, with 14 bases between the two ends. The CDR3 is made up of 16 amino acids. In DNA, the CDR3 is TGTGCCAGCAGTGGACTAACCGGACTTAGCACAGATACGCAGTATTTT. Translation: CASSGLTGLSTDTQYF.

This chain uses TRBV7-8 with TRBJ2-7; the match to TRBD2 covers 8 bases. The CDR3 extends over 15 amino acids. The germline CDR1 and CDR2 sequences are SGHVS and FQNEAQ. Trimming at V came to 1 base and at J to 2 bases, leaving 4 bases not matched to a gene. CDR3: CASSLEAGAPYEQYF. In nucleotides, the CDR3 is TGTGCCAGCAGCTTAGAAGCGGGAGCCCCCTACGAGCAGTACTTC.

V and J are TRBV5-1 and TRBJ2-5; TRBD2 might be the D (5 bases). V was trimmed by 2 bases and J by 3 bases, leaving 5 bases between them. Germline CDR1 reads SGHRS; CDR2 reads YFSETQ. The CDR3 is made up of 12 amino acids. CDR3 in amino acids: CASSFGKETQYF. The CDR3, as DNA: TGCGCCAGCAGCTTCGGGAAAGAGACCCAGTACTTC.

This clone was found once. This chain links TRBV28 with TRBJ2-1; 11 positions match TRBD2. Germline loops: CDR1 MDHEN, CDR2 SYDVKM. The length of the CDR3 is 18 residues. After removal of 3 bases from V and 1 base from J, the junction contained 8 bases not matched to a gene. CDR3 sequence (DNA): TGTGCCAGCAGTTTCTCACTAGCGGGAGAGGGGTCCTACAATGAGCAGTTCTTC. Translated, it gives CASSFSLAGEGSYNEQFF.

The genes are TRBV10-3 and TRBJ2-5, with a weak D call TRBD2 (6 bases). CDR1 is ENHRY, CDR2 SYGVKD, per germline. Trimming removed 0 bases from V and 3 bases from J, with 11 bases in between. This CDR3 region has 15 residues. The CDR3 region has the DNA TGTGCCATCAGTGAGTCGACGGGAGCTGAAGAGACCCAGTACTTC. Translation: CAISESTGAEETQYF.

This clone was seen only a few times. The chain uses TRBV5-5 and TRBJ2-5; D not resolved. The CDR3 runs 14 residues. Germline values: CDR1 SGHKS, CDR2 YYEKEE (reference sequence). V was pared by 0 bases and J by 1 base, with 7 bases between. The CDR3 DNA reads TGTGCCAGCAGCTTGGTCCACTTCCAAGAGACCCAGTACTTC. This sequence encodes CASSLVHFQETQYF.

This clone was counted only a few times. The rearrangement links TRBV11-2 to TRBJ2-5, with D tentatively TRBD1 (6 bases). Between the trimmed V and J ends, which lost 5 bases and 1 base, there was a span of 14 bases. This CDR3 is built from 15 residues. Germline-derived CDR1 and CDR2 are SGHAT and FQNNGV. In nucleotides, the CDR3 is TGTGCCAGCAGCATCATCGACAGGATCCAAGAGACCCAGTACTTC. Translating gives CASSIIDRIQETQYF.

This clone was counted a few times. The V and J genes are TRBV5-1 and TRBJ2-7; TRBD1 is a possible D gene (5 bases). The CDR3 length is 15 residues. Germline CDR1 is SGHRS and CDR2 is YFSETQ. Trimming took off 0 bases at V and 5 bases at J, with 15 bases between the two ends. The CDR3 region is CASSLASRGGNEQYF. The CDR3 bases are TGCGCCAGCAGCTTGGCGAGTAGGGGTGGGAACGAGCAGTACTTC.

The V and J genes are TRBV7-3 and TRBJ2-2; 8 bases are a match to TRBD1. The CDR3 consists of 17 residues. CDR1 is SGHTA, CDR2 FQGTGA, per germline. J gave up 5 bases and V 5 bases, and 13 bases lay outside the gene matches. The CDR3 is CASSPSRQGTGTGELFF. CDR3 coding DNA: TGTGCCAGCAGCCCGTCACGACAGGGGACGGGTACCGGGGAGCTGTTTTTT.

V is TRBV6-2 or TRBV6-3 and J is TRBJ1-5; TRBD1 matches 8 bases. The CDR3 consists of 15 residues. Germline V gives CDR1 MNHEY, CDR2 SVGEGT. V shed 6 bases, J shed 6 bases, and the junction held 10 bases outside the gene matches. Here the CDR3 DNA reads TGTGCCAGCAGCCGTACGCAGGGGGCCGGTCAGCCCCAGCATTTT. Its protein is CASSRTQGAGQPQHF.

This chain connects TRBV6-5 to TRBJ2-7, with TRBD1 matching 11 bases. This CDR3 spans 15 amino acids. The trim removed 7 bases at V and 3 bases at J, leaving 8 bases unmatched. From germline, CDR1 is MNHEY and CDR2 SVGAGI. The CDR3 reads CASNLMGTGGYEQYF. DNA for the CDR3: TGTGCCAGCAATTTGATGGGGACAGGGGGCTACGAGCAGTACTTC.

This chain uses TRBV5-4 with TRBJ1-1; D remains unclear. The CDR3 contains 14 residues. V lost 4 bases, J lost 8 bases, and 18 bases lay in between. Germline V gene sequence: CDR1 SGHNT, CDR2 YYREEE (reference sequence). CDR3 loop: CASSLEGGRPEAFF. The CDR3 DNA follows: TGTGCCAGCAGCCTCGAAGGAGGGCGGCCAGAAGCTTTCTTT.

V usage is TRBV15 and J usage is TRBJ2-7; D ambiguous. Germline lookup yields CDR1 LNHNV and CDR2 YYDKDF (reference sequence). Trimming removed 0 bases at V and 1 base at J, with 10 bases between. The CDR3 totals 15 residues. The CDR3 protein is CATSREYQASYEQYF. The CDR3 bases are TGTGCCACCAGCAGAGAATATCAGGCTTCCTACGAGCAGTACTTC.

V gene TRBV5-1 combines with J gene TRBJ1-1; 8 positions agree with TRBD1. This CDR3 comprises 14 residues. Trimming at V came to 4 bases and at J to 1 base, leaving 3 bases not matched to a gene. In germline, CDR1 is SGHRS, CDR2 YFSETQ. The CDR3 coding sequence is TGCGCCAGCAGCCCGGGACAGGAGAACACTGAAGCTTTCTTT. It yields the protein CASSPGQENTEAFF.

This CDR3 reads CASSLSGTGGEKLFF. The CDR3 DNA is TGTGCCAGCAGCCTATCGGGGACAGGGGGGGAAAAACTGTTTTTT. J is TRBJ1-4 and V is TRBV3-1 (or the pseudogene TRBV3-2); 11 positions agree with TRBD1. Germline loops: CDR1 LGHDT, CDR2 YNNKEL (reference sequence). The CDR3 has 15 amino acids. The J segment lost 8 bases and the V segment lost 4 bases, leaving 6 bases of the junction unmatched.

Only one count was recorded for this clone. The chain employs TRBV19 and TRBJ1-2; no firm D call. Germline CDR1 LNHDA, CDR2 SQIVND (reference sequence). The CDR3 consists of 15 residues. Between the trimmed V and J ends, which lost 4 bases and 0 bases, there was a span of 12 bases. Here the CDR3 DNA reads TGTGCCAGTAGTAAAGACACAGCTACTAACTATGGCTACACCTTC. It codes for CASSKDTATNYGYTF.

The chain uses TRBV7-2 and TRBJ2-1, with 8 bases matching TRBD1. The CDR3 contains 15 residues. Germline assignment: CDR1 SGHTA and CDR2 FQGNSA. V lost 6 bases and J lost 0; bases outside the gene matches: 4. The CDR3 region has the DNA TGTGCCAGCAGAAGTGACAGGGGCTCCTACAATGAGCAGTTCTTC. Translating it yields CASRSDRGSYNEQFF. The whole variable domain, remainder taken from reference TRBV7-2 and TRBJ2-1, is GAGVSQSPSNKVTEKGKDVELRCDPISGHTALYWYRQSLGQGLEFLIYFQGNSAPDKSGLPSDRFSAERTGGSVSTLTIQRTQQEDSAVYLCASRSDRGSYNEQFFGPGTRLTVL.

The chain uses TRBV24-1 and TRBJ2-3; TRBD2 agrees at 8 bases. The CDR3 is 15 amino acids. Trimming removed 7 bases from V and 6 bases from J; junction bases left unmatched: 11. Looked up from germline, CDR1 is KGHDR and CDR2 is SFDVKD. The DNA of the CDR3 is TGTGCCACCAGCGGCACAGCGGGAGTAGGGGATACGCAGTATTTT. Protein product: CATSGTAGVGDTQYF.

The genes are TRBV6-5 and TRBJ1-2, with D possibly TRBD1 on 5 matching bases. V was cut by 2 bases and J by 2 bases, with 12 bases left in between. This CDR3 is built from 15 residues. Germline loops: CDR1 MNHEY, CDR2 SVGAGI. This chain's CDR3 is CASSYDGSGNYGYTF. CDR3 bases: TGTGCCAGCAGTTACGATGGGTCAGGGAACTATGGCTACACCTTC.

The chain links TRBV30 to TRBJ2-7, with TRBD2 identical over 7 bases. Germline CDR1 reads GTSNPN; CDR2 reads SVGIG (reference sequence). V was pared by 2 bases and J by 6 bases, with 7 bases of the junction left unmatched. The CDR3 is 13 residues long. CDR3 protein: CAWSWAGEVEQYF. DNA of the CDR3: TGTGCCTGGAGTTGGGCGGGAGAGGTCGAGCAGTACTTC.

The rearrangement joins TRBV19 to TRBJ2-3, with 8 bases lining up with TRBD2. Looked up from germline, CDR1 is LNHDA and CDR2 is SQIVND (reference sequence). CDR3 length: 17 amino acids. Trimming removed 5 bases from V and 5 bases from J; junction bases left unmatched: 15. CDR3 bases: TGTGCCAGTAGTCCCGCTGAGGCGGGAGGAATGGGAGATACGCAGTATTTT. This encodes CASSPAEAGGMGDTQYF.

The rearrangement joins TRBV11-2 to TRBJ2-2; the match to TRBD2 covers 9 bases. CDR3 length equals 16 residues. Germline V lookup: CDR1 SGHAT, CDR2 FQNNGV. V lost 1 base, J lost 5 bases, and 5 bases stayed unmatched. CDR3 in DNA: TGTGCCAGCAGCTTAGCCGCTAGCGGGACTACCGGGGAGCTGTTTTTT. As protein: CASSLAASGTTGELFF.

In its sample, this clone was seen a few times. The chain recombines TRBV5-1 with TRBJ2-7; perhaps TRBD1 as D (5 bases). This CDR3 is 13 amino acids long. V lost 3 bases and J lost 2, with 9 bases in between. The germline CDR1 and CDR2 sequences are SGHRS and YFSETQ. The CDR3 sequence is CASSSDKAYEQYF. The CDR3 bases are TGCGCCAGCAGCTCGGACAAGGCCTACGAGCAGTACTTC.

The DNA of the CDR3 is TGTGCCAGCACCCCAGGAGGGAACACTGAAGCTTTCTTT. This sequence encodes CASTPGGNTEAFF. J is TRBJ1-1 and V is TRBV27; D ambiguous. This CDR3 comprises 13 residues. CDR1 MNHEY and CDR2 SMNVEV come from the germline V gene (reference sequence). Between the trimmed V and J ends, which lost 7 bases and 1 base, there was a span of 10 bases.

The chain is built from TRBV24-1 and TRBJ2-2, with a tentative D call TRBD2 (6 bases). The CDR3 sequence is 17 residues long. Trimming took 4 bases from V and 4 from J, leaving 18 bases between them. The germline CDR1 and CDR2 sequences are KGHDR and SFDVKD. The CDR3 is CATSDPWRAGITGELFF. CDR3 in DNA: TGTGCCACCAGTGACCCGTGGAGGGCGGGAATCACCGGGGAGCTGTTTTTT.